The 27 T cell receptor beta chains reported below all come from one sample, sequenced in a study of T cell changes during pregnancy in multiple sclerosis. The assay was immunoSEQ multiplex PCR, and TCRdb's table has in-frame clones only and misses some. The sample carries about 70,000 clones, around 94% recorded once. This specimen was peripheral blood, taken in the third trimester of pregnancy. Every receptor here comes from a female donor with multiple sclerosis, enrolled in a pregnancy study.

This clone is a singleton in its sample. This rearrangement joins TRBV7-8 to TRBJ1-1; D uncertain. The V end lost 3 bases, the J end lost 5 bases, and 7 bases lay between the germline ends. The CDR3 loop spans 12 amino acids. The germline V gene encodes CDR1 SGHVS and CDR2 FQNEAQ. CDR3 in DNA: TGTGCCAGCAGCTTGCCACTTACTGAAGCTTTCTTT. Translating gives CASSLPLTEAFF. Full variable domain (rest looked up from reference TRBV7-8 and TRBJ1-1): GAGVSQSPRYKVAKRGQDVALRCDPISGHVSLFWYQQALGQGPEFLTYFQNEAQLDKSGLPSDRFFAERPEGSVSTLKIQRTQQEDSAVYLCASSLPLTEAFFGQGTRLTVV.

The J gene is TRBJ2-1, the V gene TRBV4-2, with TRBD1 identical over 12 bases. The junction had 14 bases not matched to a gene; V was cut back by 7 bases and J by 10 bases. This CDR3 region has 16 residues. In germline, CDR1 is LGHNA, CDR2 YNFKEQ. The CDR3 protein is CASTLSGTGGEGEQFF. The CDR3 DNA reads TGTGCCAGCACCCTATCCGGGACAGGGGGCGAAGGGGAGCAGTTCTTC.

The chain has TRBV5-4 and TRBJ1-1; D gene uncertain. V gave up 0 bases and J gave up 8 bases, with 5 bases separating them. Germline loops: CDR1 SGHNT, CDR2 YYREEE (reference sequence). CDR3 length: 11 residues. In nucleotides, the CDR3 is TGTGCCAGCAGCTTGGACGGGGAAGCTTTCTTT. Its translation: CASSLDGEAFF.

The chain is built from TRBV2 and TRBJ2-7; 10 bases map to TRBD1. Germline-derived CDR1 and CDR2 are SNHLY and FYNNEI. With 6 bases clipped from V and 6 bases from J, the junction kept 5 bases outside the gene matches. The CDR3 is 13 residues long. The CDR3 nucleotides read TGTGCCAGCAGGAGACAGGGGGCTGGCGAGCAGTACTTC. Its translation is CASRRQGAGEQYF.

The chain recombines TRBV9 with TRBJ1-2; the D gene is possibly TRBD1 (6 bases). The V end lost 6 bases, the J end lost 6 bases, and 15 bases lay between the germline ends. The CDR3 is 13 residues long. Looked up from germline, CDR1 is SGDLS and CDR2 is YYNGEE. This chain's CDR3 is CASTPQGLDGYTF. The CDR3 DNA reads as TGTGCCAGCACACCCCAGGGGCTCGATGGCTACACCTTC.

This chain links TRBV7-9 with TRBJ2-1, with TRBD2 identical over 7 bases. The CDR3 is 14 residues long. Germline CDR1 SEHNR, CDR2 FQNEAQ (reference sequence). Trimming took 8 bases from V and 6 from J; bases not matched to a gene: 10. CDR3 sequence reads: CASGRAGKSNEQFF. The CDR3 DNA reads as TGTGCCAGCGGGAGGGCAGGGAAGAGCAATGAGCAGTTCTTC.

The chain joins TRBV6-1 to TRBJ2-7; D perhaps matches TRBD2 (6 bases). Trimming stripped 4 bases from V and 6 bases from J, with 16 bases between. The germline CDR1 and CDR2 sequences are MNHNS and SASEGT. The CDR3 is made up of 14 amino acids. The CDR3 protein is CASSGGGLAGEQYF. CDR3 sequence (DNA): TGTGCCAGCAGTGGGGGAGGACTGGCCGGCGAGCAGTACTTC.

The V call is TRBV7-2, the J call TRBJ2-5; 9 bases fit TRBD1. V lost 5 bases and J lost 5; bases outside the gene matches: 6. The V gene's germline CDR1 is SGHTA and CDR2 FQGNSA. The CDR3 totals 14 residues. In DNA, the CDR3 is TGTGCCAGCAGCGTAGACAGGGGGTTTGAGACCCAGTACTTC. It translates to CASSVDRGFETQYF. Together with reference TRBV7-2 and TRBJ2-5, the CDR3 gives the full variable domain: GAGVSQSPSNKVTEKGKDVELRCDPISGHTALYWYRQSLGQGLEFLIYFQGNSAPDKSGLPSDRFSAERTGGSVSTLTIQRTQQEDSAVYLCASSVDRGFETQYFGPGTRLLVL.

V usage is TRBV10-3 and J usage is TRBJ1-5; 7 bases map to TRBD1. Trimming at V came to 10 bases and at J to 3 bases, leaving 9 bases not matched to a gene. This CDR3 is built from 14 residues. Germline-derived CDR1 and CDR2 are ENHRY and SYGVKD. CDR3 residues: CATKQGTDNQPQHF. CDR3 bases: TGTGCCACAAAACAGGGGACAGACAATCAGCCCCAGCATTTT.

The V call is TRBV30, the J call TRBJ1-2; TRBD1 matches at 7 bases. Per germline, CDR1 GTSNPN and CDR2 SVGIG (reference sequence). The trim removed 0 bases at V and 1 base at J, leaving 2 bases unmatched. This CDR3 spans 14 amino acids. CDR3 sequence reads: CAWSVGGINYGYTF. The CDR3 nucleotides are TGTGCCTGGAGTGTAGGGGGCATTAACTATGGCTACACCTTC.

The V gene is TRBV6-4, the J gene TRBJ2-1; 7 bases map to TRBD1. Per the germline V gene, CDR1 is MRHNA and CDR2 is SNTAGT. The CDR3 extends over 15 amino acids. The trim removed 7 bases at V and 3 bases at J, leaving 9 bases unmatched. The CDR3 DNA reads TGTGCCAGCACCTCCGAGACAGGGTTCTACAATGAGCAGTTCTTC. Translation: CASTSETGFYNEQFF.

V gene TRBV7-3 combines with J gene TRBJ1-1; possible D gene TRBD1, 5 bases. Germline V gene sequence: CDR1 SGHTA, CDR2 FQGTGA. V was cut by 0 bases and J by 5 bases, with 7 bases left in between. This CDR3 has 13 residues. The CDR3 bases are TGTGCCAGCAGCTTAACCGGGGGGACTGAAGCTTTCTTT. Amino acids: CASSLTGGTEAFF.

V and J are TRBV27 and TRBJ1-2, with TRBD1 identical over 8 bases. The ends lost 4 bases at V and 7 bases at J; junction bases unmatched: 5. CDR1 is MNHEY and CDR2 is SMNVEV in the germline V gene (reference sequence). The CDR3 loop spans 13 amino acids. CDR3 in DNA: TGTGCCAGCAGTTGGGACAGGTGGGGTGGCTACACCTTC. Its translation is CASSWDRWGGYTF.

V is TRBV2 and J is TRBJ1-2, with D tentatively TRBD1 (5 bases). Germline lookup yields CDR1 SNHLY and CDR2 FYNNEI. This CDR3 spans 17 amino acids. V lost 4 bases and J lost 4, with 22 bases in between. CDR3 sequence (DNA): TGTGCCAGCAGTGTGCTCCCGCAGGGCTTTTTTGGCTATGGCTACACCTTC. Protein: CASSVLPQGFFGYGYTF.

This chain connects TRBV19 to TRBJ1-1; 10 nucleotides match TRBD1. Trimming cost V 6 bases and J 3 bases; bases outside gene matches: 1. Germline-derived CDR1 and CDR2 are LNHDA and SQIVND (reference sequence). This CDR3 is built from 13 residues. The CDR3 here is CASRGQGHTEAFF. The CDR3 DNA reads TGTGCCAGTAGGGGACAGGGGCACACTGAAGCTTTCTTT.

The chain uses TRBV2 and TRBJ2-1, with D possibly being TRBD2 (7 bases). CDR3 size: 13 residues. The germline CDR1 and CDR2 sequences are SNHLY and FYNNEI. Trimming took 8 bases from V and 3 from J, leaving 11 bases between them. CDR3 DNA sequence: TGTGCCAGCGGGAGGGACAACTACAATGAGCAGTTCTTC. This codes for CASGRDNYNEQFF.

This chain connects TRBV4-3 to TRBJ1-2, with D possibly TRBD1 on 6 matching bases. The germline V gene has CDR1 LGHNA and CDR2 YSLEER. The V end lost 1 base, the J end lost 4 bases, and 19 bases lay between the germline ends. The CDR3 sequence is 17 residues long. The CDR3 region has the DNA TGCGCCAGCAGCCAAGGGGGGGGCTTGGCTGGGTCCTATGGCTACACCTTC. This translates into CASSQGGGLAGSYGYTF.

In this sample, this clone turned up once. This rearrangement joins TRBV5-8 to TRBJ1-5, with 7 nucleotides matching TRBD1. Trimming took 4 bases from V and 8 from J; bases not matched to a gene: 12. This CDR3 has 15 residues. CDR1 and CDR2 (germline): SGHTS, YDEGEE. CDR3 coding DNA: TGTGCCAGCAGCATCCTACAGGGGCTGAGAGAGCCCCAGCATTTT. Protein: CASSILQGLREPQHF.

The rearrangement joins TRBV7-2 to TRBJ2-5; weak D call: TRBD2 (5 bases). The CDR3 is made up of 14 amino acids. From germline, CDR1 is SGHTA and CDR2 FQGNSA. The ends were cut back, 6 bases at V and 5 bases at J, with 16 bases in the middle. CDR3 sequence (DNA): TGTGCCAGCAGACCGAAGGCGGGCCTCGAGACCCAGTACTTC. Residues: CASRPKAGLETQYF.

The chain carries TRBV5-6 and TRBJ1-6, with D perhaps matching TRBD1 (6 bases). Germline CDR1 is SGHDT and CDR2 is YYEEEE. V lost 1 base to trimming and J lost 6 bases, with 11 bases between them. This CDR3 contains 15 residues. The CDR3 coding sequence is TGTGCCAGCAGCTTGTCCGACAGGCGTAATTCACCCCTCCACTTT. Translated, it gives CASSLSDRRNSPLHF.

This chain joins TRBV7-3 and TRBJ2-2; D not resolved. Trimming removed 5 bases from V and 6 bases from J, with 7 bases in between. The CDR3 is 12 residues long. Germline V gives CDR1 SGHTA, CDR2 FQGTGA. The CDR3 DNA follows: TGTGCCAGCAGCCCCCCAGCCGGGGAGCTGTTTTTT. Translated, it gives CASSPPAGELFF.

The rearrangement uses TRBV7-2 and TRBJ2-1; 9 nucleotides align to TRBD1. V lost 1 base, J lost 1 base, and 2 bases stayed unmatched. The V gene's germline CDR1 is SGHTA and CDR2 FQGNSA. This CDR3 spans 16 amino acids. CDR3 bases: TGTGCCAGCAGCTTAGGACAGGGGGGTTCCTACAATGAGCAGTTCTTC. This translates into CASSLGQGGSYNEQFF.

CDR3 sequence: CASSLGGQSSYEQYF. CDR3 sequence (DNA): TGCGCCAGCAGCTTAGGGGGCCAAAGCTCCTACGAGCAGTACTTC. The rearrangement uses TRBV5-1 and TRBJ2-5, with 7 bases matching TRBD1. The closer fit of TRBJ2-7 to the DNA end suggests the J call may be wrong. Per germline, CDR1 SGHRS and CDR2 YFSETQ. The CDR3 covers 15 residues.

This chain links TRBV2 with TRBJ2-7, with 7 bases fitting TRBD2. The CDR3 covers 17 residues. V lost 5 bases and J lost 3; bases outside the gene matches: 16. Germline CDR1 and CDR2: SNHLY and FYNNEI. The CDR3 sequence is CASSPRRSGREGYEQYF. For the CDR3, the DNA is TGTGCCAGCAGTCCCCGGAGGTCGGGCAGGGAGGGCTACGAGCAGTACTTC.

The CDR3 region is CASSRDRNEKLFF. CDR3 nucleotide sequence: TGTGCCAGCAGTCGGGACAGGAACGAAAAACTGTTTTTT. This sequence joins TRBV2 and TRBJ1-4; 8 bases map to TRBD1. Looked up from germline, CDR1 is SNHLY and CDR2 is FYNNEI. J was trimmed by 8 bases and V by 5 bases; bases with no gene match: 4. The CDR3 extends over 13 amino acids.

The count of this clone is one. The chain has TRBV6-5 and TRBJ1-2, with a possible D match to TRBD1 (5 bases). V was trimmed by 4 bases and J by 4 bases, leaving 10 bases between them. The CDR3 runs to 13 residues. The germline V gene has CDR1 MNHEY and CDR2 SVGAGI. CDR3 DNA sequence: TGTGCCAGCAGTTTTTCAGGGCTCTATGGCTACACCTTC. Its translation is CASSFSGLYGYTF.

J is TRBJ1-2 and V is TRBV6-6; D remains ambiguous. Trimming took off 6 bases at V and 3 bases at J, with 17 bases between the two ends. Germline CDR1 is MNHNY and CDR2 is SVGAGI (reference sequence). The CDR3 totals 15 residues. CDR3 DNA: TGTGCCAGCAGCCTTGAGAGGACTGCACACTATGGCTACACCTTC. It translates to CASSLERTAHYGYTF.